The 25 T cell receptor beta chains presented below share a single source sample, sequenced in a study of tumor-infiltrating lymphocytes in localized non-small cell lung cancer. The repertoire was sequenced with immunoSEQ multiplex PCR; TCRdb's copy has only in-frame clones and lacks some. The table shows more than 8,500 clones, with around 80% occurring only once. The sample consisted of uninvolved lung tissue not adjacent to the tumor. These receptors came from a human donor with non-small cell lung cancer.

Only one count was recorded for this clone. The rearrangement links TRBV30 to TRBJ1-2; D unclear. Trimming took off 5 bases at V and 5 bases at J, with 15 bases between the two ends. The CDR3 contains 13 residues. The germline gives CDR1 GTSNPN, CDR2 SVGIG (reference sequence). The CDR3, as DNA: TGTGCCTGGCATCGGGATCGACCTTATGGCTACACCTTC. It yields the protein CAWHRDRPYGYTF.

This sequence joins TRBV5-1 and TRBJ1-1, with 7 bases identical to TRBD1. This CDR3 is built from 16 residues. V was pared by 4 bases and J by 1 base, with 10 bases of the junction left unmatched. CDR1 is SGHRS and CDR2 is YFSETQ in the germline V gene. The CDR3 nucleotides read TGCGCCAGCAGCCTGGAGGGGGCGGATCGGAACACTGAAGCTTTCTTT. Its translation: CASSLEGADRNTEAFF.

The chain has TRBV5-1 and TRBJ2-3, with D possibly being TRBD2 (5 bases). The V gene's germline CDR1 is SGHRS and CDR2 YFSETQ. This CDR3 has 16 residues. Trimming left V 7 bases short and J 5 bases short, with 23 bases between. CDR3 amino acids: CASSRQPTSAGDTQYF. The CDR3 DNA follows: TGCGCCAGCTCCCGGCAGCCAACCTCGGCGGGAGATACGCAGTATTTT.

The gene calls are TRBV4-1 and TRBJ2-7, with D hard to call. Per the germline V gene, CDR1 is MGHRA and CDR2 is YSYEKL. Trimming removed 3 bases from V and 2 bases from J, with 8 bases in between. The CDR3 totals 13 residues. CDR3 nucleotide sequence: TGCGCCAGCAGCCACCCCGACCCCTACGAGCAGTACTTC. Protein: CASSHPDPYEQYF.

V is TRBV18 and J is TRBJ1-1; 8 bases line up with TRBD1. The CDR3 is 15 residues long. Germline CDR1 reads KGHSH; CDR2 reads LQKENI. V was clipped by 3 bases and J by 5 bases; unmatched bases: 8. CDR3 bases: TGTGCCAGCTCACCCCTCGGACAGGGAGGAACTGAAGCTTTCTTT. Translating it yields CASSPLGQGGTEAFF.

This clone was detected once. The rearrangement joins TRBV29-1 to TRBJ2-2; D gene ambiguous. Germline-derived CDR1 and CDR2 are SQVTM and ANQGSEA. The CDR3 length is 15 residues. Trimming took 8 bases from V and 1 from J, leaving 17 bases between them. The CDR3 DNA sequence: TGCAGCTTTTGCCCCCTCCAGGTGAACACCGGGGAGCTGTTTTTT. Its translation is CSFCPLQVNTGELFF.

This chain joins TRBV6-6 and TRBJ2-1; 10 nucleotides agree with TRBD2. The V segment lost 6 bases and the J segment 7 bases; nucleotides outside the gene matches: 3. CDR3 length: 13 residues. Per the germline V gene, CDR1 is MNHNY and CDR2 is SVGAGI (reference sequence). CDR3 amino acids: CASRPLAGNEQFF. Here the CDR3 DNA reads TGTGCCAGCAGACCACTAGCGGGGAATGAGCAGTTCTTC.

The table lists this clone with a few counts. The chain recombines TRBV28 with TRBJ2-7; D is ambiguous. V was shortened by 5 bases and J by 4 bases, with 6 bases between the two germline ends. The CDR3 is 11 residues long. Germline V CDR1 and CDR2: MDHEN, SYDVKM. CDR3 coding DNA: TGTGCCAGCAGTACACCTTACGAGCAGTACTTC. Protein sequence: CASSTPYEQYF.

A few counts support this clone. The V and J genes are TRBV2 and TRBJ1-1; TRBD1 agrees at 8 bases. Germline V gene sequence: CDR1 SNHLY, CDR2 FYNNEI. The CDR3 consists of 14 residues. V trimming: 7 bases; J trimming: 7 bases; junction bases outside the gene matches: 11. The CDR3 nucleotides read TGTGCCAGCACCGAATCAGGGGGCCCATATGAAGCTTTCTTT. Amino acid sequence: CASTESGGPYEAFF. The whole variable domain, filled in from reference TRBV2 and TRBJ1-1, reads EPEVTQTPSHQVTQMGQEVILRCVPISNHLYFYWYRQILGQKVEFLVSFYNNEISEKSEIFDDQFSVERPDGSNFTLKIRSTKLEDSAMYFCASTESGGPYEAFFGQGTRLTVV.

The genes are TRBV7-6 and TRBJ2-6; tentatively, D is TRBD2 (5 bases). The CDR3 has 18 amino acids. CDR1 is SGHVS, CDR2 FNYEAQ, per germline. V dropped 5 bases and J dropped 0 bases, with 17 bases sitting between them. CDR3 sequence: CASSPGPYTSSGANVLTF. CDR3 nucleotides: TGTGCCAGCAGCCCCGGACCCTATACTAGCTCTGGGGCCAACGTCCTGACTTTC.

This chain joins TRBV6-6 and TRBJ2-5, with 7 bases lining up with TRBD1. Germline V gives CDR1 MNHNY, CDR2 SVGAGI (reference sequence). J gave up 5 bases and V 11 bases, and 14 bases lay outside the gene matches. This CDR3 has 14 residues. In DNA, the CDR3 is TGTGCCTCCTCCCTGGGCAGGGGGTCGGAGACCCAGTACTTC. It specifies CASSLGRGSETQYF.

V is TRBV7-9 and J is TRBJ2-1, with 9 bases lining up with TRBD2. With V trimmed by 2 bases and J by 6 bases, 5 bases remained unmatched. This CDR3 is 15 amino acids long. Germline CDR1 is SEHNR and CDR2 is FQNEAQ (reference sequence). The CDR3 protein is CASSLIAGDFNEQFF. CDR3 coding DNA: TGTGCCAGCAGCTTAATAGCGGGAGACTTCAATGAGCAGTTCTTC.

The chain links TRBV5-1 to TRBJ2-7; the D gene is possibly TRBD1 (5 bases). Per the germline V gene, CDR1 is SGHRS and CDR2 is YFSETQ. This CDR3 is built from 15 residues. V was clipped by 0 bases and J by 0 bases, with 10 bases between them. CDR3 DNA sequence: TGCGCCAGCAGCTTGGTTGCAGGGCACTCCTACGAGCAGTACTTC. Encoded protein: CASSLVAGHSYEQYF.

V gene TRBV5-1 combines with J gene TRBJ2-3; D gene ambiguous. CDR3 length: 13 amino acids. Germline lookup yields CDR1 SGHRS and CDR2 YFSETQ. V lost 1 base to trimming and J lost 5 bases, with 8 bases between them. The CDR3 nucleotides are TGCGCCAGCAGCTTGTCTGGGGAAGATACGCAGTATTTT. Its translation: CASSLSGEDTQYF.

The V call is TRBV7-8, the J call TRBJ2-3; TRBD2 aligns across 7 bases. Germline V gene sequence: CDR1 SGHVS, CDR2 FQNEAQ. V trimming: 3 bases; J trimming: 4 bases; junction bases outside the gene matches: 4. The CDR3 totals 14 residues. CDR3 DNA sequence: TGTGCCAGCAGCTTGGGCGGGAGATCAGATACGCAGTATTTT. It is translated as CASSLGGRSDTQYF.

This sequence joins TRBV6-6 and TRBJ1-4, with 8 bases identical to TRBD1. V lost 6 bases, J lost 7 bases, and 4 bases stayed unmatched. This CDR3 has 13 residues. Germline V gives CDR1 MNHNY, CDR2 SVGAGI (reference sequence). The CDR3 sequence: CASRGQGFEKLFF. CDR3 in DNA: TGTGCCAGCAGAGGACAGGGTTTTGAAAAACTGTTTTTT.

This rearrangement joins TRBV28 to TRBJ2-1; 10 positions agree with TRBD2. This CDR3 has 17 amino acids. V was clipped by 6 bases and J by 7 bases; unmatched bases: 15. Germline V CDR1 and CDR2: MDHEN, SYDVKM. The DNA of the CDR3 is TGTGCCAGCAGCCCCCTTCTTAATCTAGCGGGAGTGAATGAGCAGTTCTTC. Protein: CASSPLLNLAGVNEQFF.

This clone has just a few counts. The J gene is TRBJ2-3, the V gene TRBV5-4, with D tentatively TRBD2 (5 bases). With 4 bases removed from V and 4 bases from J, the gap between germline ends came to 13 bases. CDR1 is SGHNT, CDR2 YYREEE, per germline (reference sequence). The CDR3 totals 14 residues. CDR3 loop: CASSLFLAADTQYF. For the CDR3, the DNA is TGTGCCAGCAGCCTTTTCCTAGCCGCAGATACGCAGTATTTT. Based on the CDR3 plus reference TRBV5-4 and TRBJ2-3, the full variable domain is ETGVTQSPTHLIKTRGQQVTLRCSSQSGHNTVSWYQQALGQGPQFIFQYYREEENGRGNFPPRFSGLQFPNYSSELNVNALELDDSALYLCASSLFLAADTQYFGPGTRLTVL.

There are a few counts of this clone. V and J are TRBV7-2 and TRBJ1-5; the D is unclear. V was shortened by 5 bases and J by 4 bases, with 9 bases between the two germline ends. In germline, CDR1 is SGHTA, CDR2 FQGNSA. There are 13 residues in the CDR3. CDR3 in amino acids: CASSPELNQPQHF. The CDR3 bases are TGTGCCAGCAGCCCGGAATTAAATCAGCCCCAGCATTTT.

The chain employs TRBV27 and TRBJ2-7; D unresolved. The CDR3 runs 13 residues. The germline V gene has CDR1 MNHEY and CDR2 SMNVEV (reference sequence). Trimming removed 5 bases from V and 2 bases from J, with 10 bases in between. The CDR3 here is CASSPLKAYEQYF. CDR3 DNA sequence: TGTGCCAGCAGTCCCCTAAAGGCCTACGAGCAGTACTTC.

The CDR3 sequence: CAIRADTPPSEAFF. CDR3 coding DNA: TGTGCCATCAGGGCGGACACACCGCCTTCTGAAGCTTTCTTT. The V call is TRBV10-3, the J call TRBJ1-1; perhaps TRBD1 as D (5 bases). Germline V CDR1 and CDR2: ENHRY, SYGVKD. The CDR3 contains 14 residues. Trimming stripped 6 bases from V and 6 bases from J, with 17 bases between.

V and J are TRBV7-9 and TRBJ1-1; 9 bases are a match to TRBD1. The CDR3 extends over 16 amino acids. Germline V gene lookup returns CDR1 SEHNR and CDR2 FQNEAQ (reference sequence). J gave up 6 bases and V 5 bases, and 13 bases lay outside the gene matches. This chain's CDR3 is CASSPQTGGFAPEAFF. CDR3 DNA: TGTGCCAGCAGCCCACAGACAGGGGGTTTCGCACCTGAAGCTTTCTTT. The full variable domain, rest sourced from reference TRBV7-9 and TRBJ1-1, is DTGVSQNPRHKITKRGQNVTFRCDPISEHNRLYWYRQTLGQGPEFLTYFQNEAQLEKSRLLSDRFSAERPKGSFSTLEIQRTEQGDSAMYLCASSPQTGGFAPEAFFGQGTRLTVV.

In DNA form, the CDR3 reads TGTGCCAGCAGTTCTGGGGGGCGGACCGGGGAGCTGTTTTTT. Protein sequence: CASSSGGRTGELFF. The chain employs TRBV6-5 and TRBJ2-2; D could derive from TRBD1 or TRBD2 (6 bases each). The CDR3 consists of 14 residues. V lost 4 bases and J 5 bases, leaving 11 bases between the germline ends. Germline CDR1 reads MNHEY; CDR2 reads SVGAGI.

The chain links TRBV29-1 to TRBJ1-1; 7 bases match TRBD1. Unmatched junction bases numbered 8, after V lost 6 bases and J lost 4 bases. This CDR3 has 13 residues. The germline gives CDR1 SQVTM, CDR2 ANQGSEA. CDR3 bases: TGCAGCGTGATGGGACAGTATACCACTGAAGCTTTCTTT. It codes for CSVMGQYTTEAFF.

V gene TRBV6-5 combines with J gene TRBJ2-5; no definite D call. The CDR3 covers 15 residues. Germline values: CDR1 MNHEY, CDR2 SVGAGI. Between the trimmed V and J ends, which lost 6 bases and 3 bases, there was a span of 17 bases. CDR3: CASSYGYEEKETQYF. DNA for the CDR3: TGTGCCAGCAGCTACGGGTACGAGGAAAAAGAGACCCAGTACTTC.